This entry concerns a single T cell receptor beta chain. Every PCR received spiked-in synthetic TCR analog templates. Profiling relied on immunoSEQ multiplex PCR, and the TCRdb table lists in-frame clones only, not all of them. The data contain tens of thousands of clones, around 85% of them singletons. This entry belongs to a study of PD-L1 blockade in urothelial cancer. About the research overall: The analyses of blood took place 3 weeks (second dose) and 6 weeks after treatment start. The median T cell count in blood samples was 141,255.

V was shortened by 3 bases and J by 4 bases, with 10 bases between the two germline ends. This CDR3 comprises 13 residues. From germline, CDR1 is SGDLS and CDR2 YYNGEE. Time point defined: pretreatment peripheral blood. Patients had urothelial carcinoma that was locally advanced or metastatic. This chain joins TRBV9 and TRBJ1-1, with a weak D call TRBD1 (5 bases). The sequences come from PBMCs, collected around atezolizumab (anti-PD-L1) treatment. This TCR was recovered from a man aged 35-49 years with urothelial cancer. The CDR3 coding sequence is TGTGCCAGCAGCGGGAGGAGGGGCACTGAAGCTTTCTTT. Protein product: CASSGRRGTEAFF.